The 21 T cell receptor beta chains listed next were all sequenced from one sample in a study of a mutant IDH1 vaccine in newly diagnosed glioma. Time point in this sample: week 11, during vaccination. In every dose of vaccine, 300 ug of mutant IDH1 20-mer peptide was given alongside topical imiquimod. These receptors lack a known antigen. Measured with immunoSEQ multiplex PCR; TCRdb has only the in-frame clones, and not every one. The profile shows about 120,000 clones, about 90% of them singletons. The sample here was PBMCs, taken from a glioma patient whose treatment included an IDH1 peptide vaccine. Receptors originate from a woman aged 50 to 65 with glioma.

The rearrangement uses TRBV15 and TRBJ1-2; possible D gene TRBD1, 6 bases. The CDR3 covers 15 residues. Between the trimmed V and J ends, which lost 5 bases and 0 bases, there was a span of 13 bases. Germline CDR1 and CDR2: LNHNV and YYDKDF (reference sequence). This CDR3 reads CATSSYREANYGYTF. In nucleotides, the CDR3 is TGTGCCACCAGCTCTTACAGGGAGGCTAACTATGGCTACACCTTC.

The chain uses TRBV7-3 and TRBJ2-3; D might be TRBD1 (7 bases). Germline V gene sequence: CDR1 SGHTA, CDR2 FQGTGA. V was shortened by 5 bases and J by 3 bases, with 18 bases between the two germline ends. The CDR3 has 16 amino acids. The CDR3 spells CASSQIGGAGTDTQYF. In nucleotides, the CDR3 is TGTGCCAGCAGCCAAATAGGGGGCGCGGGGACAGATACGCAGTATTTT.

This sequence joins TRBV30 and TRBJ1-4, with 7 bases aligning to TRBD1. The CDR3 totals 13 residues. V shed 5 bases, J shed 5 bases, and the junction held 5 bases outside the gene matches. The V gene's germline CDR1 is GTSNPN and CDR2 SVGIG (reference sequence). As DNA, the CDR3 is TGTGCCTGGTCACAGGGGTACAATGAAAAACTGTTTTTT. This sequence encodes CAWSQGYNEKLFF.

CDR3 nucleotide sequence: TGTGCCAGCAGCCAAGACAGGGATGGCACTGAAGCTTTCTTT. Amino acid sequence: CASSQDRDGTEAFF. V is TRBV7-9 and J is TRBJ1-1, with TRBD1 matching 7 bases. This CDR3 is built from 14 residues. Germline V gene data show CDR1 as SEHNR and CDR2 as FQNEAQ (reference sequence). Trimming removed 5 bases from V and 4 bases from J; junction bases left unmatched: 7.

This sequence joins TRBV9 and TRBJ2-7; D unclear. The length of the CDR3 is 16 residues. Germline V gene data show CDR1 as SGDLS and CDR2 as YYNGEE. Trimming cost V 4 bases and J 0 bases, with 17 bases left between them. CDR3: CASSPRGGVLSYEQYF. Written as DNA, the CDR3 is TGTGCCAGCAGCCCACGTGGCGGAGTCCTCTCCTACGAGCAGTACTTC.

The chain couples TRBV5-4 to TRBJ1-2; 9 bases match TRBD1. Germline CDR1 and CDR2: SGHNT and YYREEE (reference sequence). After removal of 2 bases from V and 4 bases from J, the junction contained 6 bases not matched to a gene. The CDR3 is 15 amino acids. CDR3 bases: TGTGCCAGCAGCTTCCTCTCGGACAGGGGCTATGGCTACACCTTC. Translation gives CASSFLSDRGYGYTF.

This sequence joins TRBV6-1 and TRBJ1-2; 8 nucleotides line up with TRBD1. From germline, CDR1 is MNHNS and CDR2 SASEGT. V shed 6 bases and J 2 bases; nucleotides not matched to a gene: 2. The CDR3 is 13 residues long. The CDR3 sequence: CASRGQDNYGYTF. CDR3 sequence (DNA): TGTGCCAGCAGGGGACAGGACAACTATGGCTACACCTTC.

The chain has TRBV5-8 and TRBJ1-2, with unresolved D. CDR3 length: 15 amino acids. Trimming took off 0 bases at V and 5 bases at J, with 14 bases between the two ends. The V gene's germline CDR1 is SGHTS and CDR2 YDEGEE. As DNA, the CDR3 is TGTGCCAGCAGCTTGGTTGCAGCCGGCGATTATGGCTACACCTTC. This translates into CASSLVAAGDYGYTF.

Worth noting for this clone: Additional DNA sequences in this sample encode the identical CDR3. The gene calls are TRBV14 and TRBJ2-7; D is ambiguous. CDR1 SGHDN and CDR2 FVKESK come from the germline V gene. This CDR3 contains 11 residues. Trimming cost V 2 bases and J 3 bases, with 2 bases left between them. CDR3 sequence: CASSQYYEQYF. Written as DNA, the CDR3 is TGTGCCAGCAGCCAATACTACGAGCAGTACTTC.

The chain combines TRBV27 with TRBJ2-1; D is undetermined. Trimming removed 9 bases from V and 6 bases from J, with 9 bases in between. This CDR3 has 11 amino acids. CDR1 MNHEY and CDR2 SMNVEV come from the germline V gene (reference sequence). The CDR3 region is CARSEGNEQFF. The DNA of the CDR3 is TGTGCCAGGAGCGAAGGCAATGAGCAGTTCTTC.

The chain carries TRBV9 and TRBJ2-2; TRBD2 is a possible D gene (6 bases). The CDR3 has 14 amino acids. Germline V gives CDR1 SGDLS, CDR2 YYNGEE. V lost 7 bases and J 2 bases, leaving 12 bases between the germline ends. The CDR3 protein is CASSVGTNTGELFF. In nucleotides, the CDR3 is TGTGCCAGCTCCGTGGGGACTAACACCGGGGAGCTGTTTTTT.

The chain uses TRBV29-1 and TRBJ2-7; 8 bases fit TRBD1. V trimming: 1 base; J trimming: 2 bases; junction bases outside the gene matches: 4. This CDR3 has 14 residues. Germline V gives CDR1 SQVTM, CDR2 ANQGSEA. The chain's CDR3 is CSVEAGTGAYEQYF. CDR3 coding DNA: TGCAGCGTTGAAGCCGGGACAGGCGCCTACGAGCAGTACTTC.

The chain is built from TRBV5-4 and TRBJ1-2; TRBD1 agrees at 7 bases. The CDR3 is 15 amino acids. Trimming cost V 3 bases and J 3 bases; bases outside gene matches: 8. Per the germline V gene, CDR1 is SGHNT and CDR2 is YYREEE (reference sequence). The CDR3 region is CASSWVGRGDYGYTF. The CDR3 DNA reads TGTGCCAGCAGCTGGGTCGGCAGGGGGGACTATGGCTACACCTTC.

The CDR3 region has the DNA TGTGCCAGTACCGTGACCATGAACACTGAAGCTTTCTTT. It is translated as CASTVTMNTEAFF. The gene calls are TRBV19 and TRBJ1-1, with D unresolved. The V end was cut by 7 bases, the J end by 0 bases, with 9 bases between. There are 13 residues in the CDR3. The V gene's germline CDR1 is LNHDA and CDR2 SQIVND (reference sequence).

CDR3 in amino acids: CASSSRVEGNQPQHF. The CDR3 nucleotides read TGCGCCAGCAGTTCCAGGGTGGAGGGCAATCAGCCCCAGCATTTT. The V and J genes are TRBV23-1 and TRBJ1-5; D might be TRBD1 (5 bases). TRBV23-1 carries the ORF label, with uncertain function. The CDR3 has 15 amino acids. With 5 bases removed from V and 2 bases from J, the gap between germline ends came to 13 bases.

J is TRBJ2-6 and V is TRBV7-3; D uncertain. The germline V gene has CDR1 SGHTA and CDR2 FQGTGA. Trimming took off 0 bases at V and 4 bases at J, with 13 bases between the two ends. This CDR3 has 17 amino acids. The CDR3: CASSLTLGAPGANVLTF. DNA of the CDR3: TGTGCCAGCAGCTTAACTTTGGGTGCGCCCGGGGCCAACGTCCTGACTTTC.

This rearrangement joins TRBV5-1 to TRBJ2-7; D may be TRBD2 (7 bases). Between the trimmed V and J ends, which lost 1 base and 2 bases, there was a span of 13 bases. Germline V CDR1 and CDR2: SGHRS, YFSETQ. The CDR3 covers 15 residues. The CDR3: CASSLRGEGAYEQYF. The CDR3 DNA reads as TGCGCCAGCAGCTTGAGGGGGGAGGGAGCCTACGAGCAGTACTTC. The full variable domain, rest sourced from reference TRBV5-1 and TRBJ2-7, is KAGVTQTPRYLIKTRGQQVTLSCSPISGHRSVSWYQQTPGQGLQFLFEYFSETQRNKGNFPGRFSGRQFSNSRSEMNVSTLELGDSALYLCASSLRGEGAYEQYFGPGTRLTVT.

V usage is TRBV6-5 and J usage is TRBJ2-7; D is tentatively TRBD1 or TRBD2 (5 bases each). The CDR3 loop spans 12 amino acids. V lost 2 bases and J lost 9, with 11 bases in between. The V gene's germline CDR1 is MNHEY and CDR2 SVGAGI. CDR3 sequence reads: CASSYDGTWQYF. DNA for the CDR3: TGTGCCAGCAGTTACGATGGGACGTGGCAGTACTTC.

The rearrangement uses TRBV2 and TRBJ2-7; TRBD1 is a possible D gene (5 bases). Germline V gene data show CDR1 as SNHLY and CDR2 as FYNNEI. The CDR3 extends over 13 amino acids. V lost 8 bases to trimming and J lost 5 bases, with 16 bases between them. The CDR3 DNA reads as TGTGCCAGCTTGCTTGGGCAGGGTAACGAGCAGTACTTC. Protein product: CASLLGQGNEQYF.

This sequence joins TRBV7-8 and TRBJ1-1; 9 nucleotides line up with TRBD1. The CDR3 contains 15 residues. V lost 3 bases, J lost 3 bases, and 5 bases stayed unmatched. Germline assignment: CDR1 SGHVS and CDR2 FQNEAQ. CDR3 region: CASSFRTGEDTEAFF. DNA for the CDR3: TGTGCCAGCAGCTTCCGGACAGGGGAAGACACTGAAGCTTTCTTT.

J is TRBJ2-1 and V is TRBV7-3, with no clear D. This CDR3 region has 15 residues. Germline V gene data show CDR1 as SGHTA and CDR2 as FQGTGA. Trimming took off 1 base at V and 1 base at J, with 8 bases between the two ends. CDR3 in amino acids: CASSLNARSYNEQFF. In DNA, the CDR3 is TGTGCCAGCAGCTTAAACGCTCGGTCCTACAATGAGCAGTTCTTC.